This TCR beta chain was recovered during a study of T cells in Graves' hyperthyroidism and ophthalmopathy. Study-level information: At initial diagnosis, before any treatment had begun, peripheral blood was obtained. Findings and limits, study-wide: Most expanded thyroid clonotypes above 0.001 recurred in blood.

This clonotype was picked up many times. The antigen remains unidentified. Over 18 months, lack of ophthalmopathy progression marked Graves' hyperthyroidism as stable. Participants, patients aged 18 to 65, had newly diagnosed hyperthyroidism with a duration under 2 months. The junction had 5 bases not matched to a gene; V was cut back by 4 bases and J by 5 bases. CDR1 is ENHRY, CDR2 SYGVKD, per germline. This CDR3 has 14 amino acids. The TCR beta CDR3 regions underwent amplification using RNA transcripts as the source. In the first-round RT-PCR of the TCR CDR3, the HTBI primer set was used. In TCRdb, the multiplex PCR reads were re-called with MiXCR into one record per CDR3 protein. Here the sample spans fewer than 600,000 distinct CDR3 sequences, roughly an eighth being singletons.

This sequence joins TRBV10-3 and TRBJ1-5, with 7 bases aligning to TRBD1. Input material: blood. This TCR was sampled from a woman younger than 30 with Graves' hyperthyroidism. Here the CDR3 reads CAISGGTVDQPQHF. The CDR3 coding sequence is TGTGCCATCAGTGGGGGGACAGTGGATCAGCCCCAGCATTTT.